This TCR beta chain was observed in a study of blood T cells in healthy people across ages. A word on this clonotype: An end of the junction does not agree with germline; a read error may underlie this.

Next came a second PCR, run for roughly 6 to 11 cycles, which used a sample-barcoded 5' primer along with a J-beta primer mix. One entry per CDR3 protein, called by TCRdb with MiXCR from the 5' RACE reads. The sample lists fewer than 2,000,000 distinct CDR3 sequences, roughly 43% seen once, with more than 20% in the top ten. The germline CDR1 and CDR2 sequences are SGHRS and YFSETQ. The CDR3 loop spans 16 amino acids. Sequenced material: blood. The receptor's source is a human donor in good health. The chain recombines TRBV5-1 with TRBJ2-4; 7 bases agree with TRBD1. The end of the DNA aligns better with TRBJ2-7, so the J call may be wrong. CDR3 sequence (DNA): TGCGCCGGCAGCAAGAGGGGGCACTATAAAACCTACGAGCAGTACTTC. This translates into CAGSKRGHYKTYEQYF.